The 32 T cell receptor beta chains reported below all come from one sample, sequenced in a study of radiotherapy plus CTLA-4 blockade in lung cancer. Sequencing was performed with immunoSEQ multiplex PCR; in TCRdb, only in-frame clones are kept and a portion is missing. Of tens of thousands of clones listed, around 85% are singletons. The source material was peripheral blood, sampled from a patient treated with radiotherapy plus ipilimumab. The source of these receptors is a human donor with non-small cell lung cancer who had a partial response to radiotherapy plus ipilimumab.

CDR3 nucleotide sequence: TGTGCCAGCAGCCGGCGGGGGACTGGGGAGACCCAGTACTTC. This codes for CASSRRGTGETQYF. The chain uses TRBV7-6 and TRBJ2-5; 7 bases agree with TRBD2. The ends lost 5 bases at V and 5 bases at J; junction bases unmatched: 8. CDR1 is SGHVS and CDR2 is FNYEAQ in the germline V gene. The CDR3 runs 14 residues.

V is TRBV5-1 and J is TRBJ2-6; D unclear. CDR3 size: 17 residues. With 1 base removed from V and 1 base from J, the gap between germline ends came to 12 bases. Germline-derived CDR1 and CDR2 are SGHRS and YFSETQ. Here the CDR3 reads CASSLSPVQSGANVLTF. The CDR3 region has the DNA TGCGCCAGCAGCTTGTCACCGGTGCAATCTGGGGCCAACGTCCTGACTTTC.

The rearrangement uses TRBV2 and TRBJ1-5; D remains ambiguous. The CDR3 loop spans 15 amino acids. Germline CDR1 reads SNHLY; CDR2 reads FYNNEI. V dropped 2 bases and J dropped 2 bases, with 10 bases sitting between them. In DNA form, the CDR3 reads TGTGCCAGCAGTGAACAAACAAGCGGCAATCAGCCCCAGCATTTT. Translation gives CASSEQTSGNQPQHF.

Concerning this clone itself: The sample carries other DNA sequences with the same CDR3. The chain uses TRBV19 and TRBJ2-7; D is perhaps TRBD2 (6 bases). Trimming removed 5 bases at V and 1 base at J, with 9 bases between. Germline assignment: CDR1 LNHDA and CDR2 SQIVND (reference sequence). The CDR3 runs to 13 residues. Here the CDR3 DNA reads TGTGCCAGTAGTGCGGGGCCTTCCTACGAGCAGTACTTC. Protein product: CASSAGPSYEQYF.

V is TRBV6-1 and J is TRBJ1-2; maybe TRBD1 (5 bases). This CDR3 spans 14 amino acids. V was shortened by 1 base and J by 10 bases, with 16 bases between the two germline ends. Looked up from germline, CDR1 is MNHNS and CDR2 is SASEGT. The CDR3 DNA reads as TGTGCCAGCAGTGAAGATTGGCAGGGCAGAAACTACACCTTC. Amino acids: CASSEDWQGRNYTF.

CDR3 sequence (DNA): TGTGCCAGCAGCTTGGTCTCGGGGACACCCTCCGTGACTGAAGCTTTCTTT. This translates into CASSLVSGTPSVTEAFF. The rearrangement joins TRBV5-4 to TRBJ1-1; D might be TRBD1 (6 bases). The CDR3 runs to 17 residues. V lost 0 bases to trimming and J lost 5 bases, with 20 bases between them. The germline V gene encodes CDR1 SGHNT and CDR2 YYREEE (reference sequence).

The J gene is TRBJ1-4, the V gene TRBV18; D remains ambiguous. V lost 1 base and J lost 0, with 6 bases in between. The CDR3 consists of 15 residues. The germline gives CDR1 KGHSH, CDR2 LQKENI. The CDR3 region is CASSPQETTNEKLFF. The CDR3 DNA sequence: TGTGCCAGCTCACCACAGGAGACAACTAATGAAAAACTGTTTTTT.

The J gene is TRBJ2-3, the V gene TRBV19, with a possible D match to TRBD1 (6 bases). Trimming pared 5 bases from V and 2 bases from J, leaving 14 bases between. The CDR3 loop spans 15 amino acids. Germline-derived CDR1 and CDR2 are LNHDA and SQIVND (reference sequence). The DNA for the CDR3 is TGTGCCAGTAGTTTTCGGGACAAAAACACAGATACGCAGTATTTT. Its protein is CASSFRDKNTDTQYF.

The CDR3 bases are TGTGCCAGCAGCCTCTATTCCGGGGGGAATCAGCCCCAGCATTTT. It yields the protein CASSLYSGGNQPQHF. V usage is TRBV4-2 and J usage is TRBJ1-5; TRBD1 might be the D (5 bases). From germline, CDR1 is LGHNA and CDR2 YNFKEQ. There are 15 residues in the CDR3. Trimming removed 4 bases from V and 4 bases from J, with 14 bases in between.

The genes are TRBV11-2 and TRBJ2-7; 7 bases are shared with TRBD1. CDR3 length equals 15 residues. The germline V gene encodes CDR1 SGHAT and CDR2 FQNNGV. Trimming cost V 2 bases and J 0 bases; bases outside gene matches: 4. CDR3 sequence reads: CASSLLPGGSYEQYF. CDR3 nucleotide sequence: TGTGCCAGCAGCTTATTACCAGGGGGCTCCTACGAGCAGTACTTC.

The J gene is TRBJ1-1, the V gene TRBV6-4, with no clear D. The CDR3 contains 14 residues. CDR1 is MRHNA and CDR2 is SNTAGT in the germline V gene. Trimming shortened V by 5 bases and J by 1 base, and 11 bases separated the two germline ends. DNA for the CDR3: TGTGCCAGCAGTCGCCTGCCGGGGAACACTGAAGCTTTCTTT. Translation: CASSRLPGNTEAFF.

The chain recombines TRBV27 with TRBJ2-1, with a possible D match to TRBD2 (5 bases). The CDR3 runs 11 residues. Germline V gives CDR1 MNHEY, CDR2 SMNVEV (reference sequence). With 6 bases removed from V and 6 bases from J, the gap between germline ends came to 6 bases. The CDR3 here is CASRRGNEQFF. CDR3 nucleotides: TGTGCCAGCAGACGGGGCAATGAGCAGTTCTTC.

The V and J genes are TRBV21-1 and TRBJ2-4; no DNA check was done on the table's D call, TRBD2. TRBV21-1 is marked as a pseudogene. CDR3 size: 16 residues. The CDR3 DNA follows: TGTGCCAGCAGCCCGTGGGATAGGGGAGGAAAAAACATTCAGTACTTC. It is translated as CASSPWDRGGKNIQYF.

This chain joins TRBV9 and TRBJ1-2; 9 nucleotides align to TRBD1. This CDR3 spans 14 amino acids. V gave up 4 bases and J gave up 2 bases; unmatched junction bases: 3. Germline-derived CDR1 and CDR2 are SGDLS and YYNGEE. The CDR3 DNA sequence: TGTGCCAGCAGCCCAGGACAGGGGAACTATGGCTACACCTTC. Translated: CASSPGQGNYGYTF.

The chain has TRBV5-6 and TRBJ1-2, with 7 bases identical to TRBD1. Looked up from germline, CDR1 is SGHDT and CDR2 is YYEEEE. The CDR3 covers 15 residues. V lost 5 bases and J lost 3; bases outside the gene matches: 10. CDR3 protein: CASSRAGRGDYGYTF. DNA for the CDR3: TGTGCCAGCAGTCGTGCCGGCAGGGGGGACTATGGCTACACCTTC.

This clone was detected a few times. The genes are TRBV19 and TRBJ2-2; 11 bases map to TRBD2. Trimming removed 3 bases from V and 7 bases from J; junction bases left unmatched: 7. CDR3 size: 16 residues. Looked up from germline, CDR1 is LNHDA and CDR2 is SQIVND (reference sequence). In DNA form, the CDR3 reads TGTGCCAGTAGTATCTCCCAGCTAGCGGGAGGCGGGGAGCTGTTTTTT. It yields the protein CASSISQLAGGGELFF.

As regards this clone: The junction and the germline gene differ at one end; a read error may be behind it. V and J are TRBV28 and TRBJ2-1; 11 bases are shared with TRBD2. The CDR3 contains 17 residues. The germline gives CDR1 MDHEN, CDR2 SYDVKM. The CDR3 DNA reads as TGTGCCAGCAGTTTCTCTAGCGGGAGGCGAACATACAATGAGCAGCTCTTC. It yields the protein CASSFSSGRRTYNEQLF.

This clone was picked up one time. The chain is built from TRBV7-2 and TRBJ2-1, with 12 bases fitting TRBD2. Germline V gene sequence: CDR1 SGHTA, CDR2 FQGNSA. V gave up 4 bases and J gave up 7 bases; unmatched junction bases: 8. CDR3 length equals 16 residues. CDR3 loop: CASSSLAGGGLNEQFF. For the CDR3, the DNA is TGTGCCAGCAGCTCCCTAGCGGGGGGGGGCCTGAATGAGCAGTTCTTC. The full variable domain, rest sourced from reference TRBV7-2 and TRBJ2-1, is GAGVSQSPSNKVTEKGKDVELRCDPISGHTALYWYRQSLGQGLEFLIYFQGNSAPDKSGLPSDRFSAERTGGSVSTLTIQRTQQEDSAVYLCASSSLAGGGLNEQFFGPGTRLTVL.

This clone was found once. The chain combines TRBV7-6 with TRBJ2-7, with 12 bases matching TRBD2. Per germline, CDR1 SGHVS and CDR2 FNYEAQ. This CDR3 is built from 14 residues. Germline trimming cut 6 bases from V and 5 bases from J; bases unmatched to any gene: 5. CDR3 sequence reads: CASRRLAGVHEQYF. The CDR3 DNA reads TGTGCCAGCAGGAGACTAGCGGGAGTCCACGAGCAGTACTTC.

This clone was detected a few times. This chain joins TRBV5-1 and TRBJ1-2; TRBD1 aligns across 7 bases. CDR1 and CDR2 (germline): SGHRS, YFSETQ. Trimming at V came to 4 bases and at J to 2 bases, leaving 5 bases not matched to a gene. The CDR3 extends over 14 amino acids. This chain's CDR3 is CASSPETGNYGYTF. Written as DNA, the CDR3 is TGCGCCAGCAGCCCAGAGACAGGGAACTATGGCTACACCTTC.

The V and J genes are TRBV6-5 and TRBJ2-5, with D perhaps matching TRBD1 (6 bases). Trimming stripped 8 bases from V and 4 bases from J, with 14 bases between. In germline, CDR1 is MNHEY, CDR2 SVGAGI. This CDR3 comprises 13 residues. The chain's CDR3 is CASGEGRGETQYF. CDR3 nucleotide sequence: TGTGCCAGCGGTGAGGGCAGGGGAGAGACCCAGTACTTC.

The chain has TRBV6-1 and TRBJ2-6, with 7 bases identical to TRBD1. Germline-derived CDR1 and CDR2 are MNHNS and SASEGT. The CDR3 runs to 17 residues. V shed 0 bases and J 3 bases; nucleotides not matched to a gene: 5. The CDR3, as DNA: TGTGCCAGCAGTGAAGCAGCTACAGGGGTTGGGGCCAACGTCCTGACTTTC. Protein: CASSEAATGVGANVLTF.

This clone is a singleton in its sample. V and J are TRBV9 and TRBJ2-2, with D unclear. This CDR3 spans 15 amino acids. The germline V gene encodes CDR1 SGDLS and CDR2 YYNGEE. V was shortened by 3 bases and J by 6 bases, with 15 bases between the two germline ends. This chain's CDR3 is CASSDSRVRSGELFF. The DNA of the CDR3 is TGTGCCAGCAGCGATAGCCGAGTTCGGTCCGGGGAGCTGTTTTTT.

The rearrangement uses TRBV27 and TRBJ2-3; D ambiguous. The ends were cut back, 6 bases at V and 6 bases at J, with 22 bases in the middle. This CDR3 has 16 amino acids. Germline V CDR1 and CDR2: MNHEY, SMNVEV (reference sequence). The DNA for the CDR3 is TGTGCCAGCAGAACTGCCGGGTATTCGGTATCGGATACGCAGTATTTT. Protein sequence: CASRTAGYSVSDTQYF.

This clone appeared once. The chain links TRBV19 to TRBJ2-1; TRBD2 matches at 9 bases. V lost 5 bases to trimming and J lost 8 bases; unmatched junction nucleotides: 4. Germline CDR1 reads LNHDA; CDR2 reads SQIVND (reference sequence). The length of the CDR3 is 13 residues. CDR3 DNA sequence: TGTGCCAGTAGTTTGGGACTAGCCGATGAGCAGTTCTTC. Encoded protein: CASSLGLADEQFF.

The V call is TRBV28, the J call TRBJ2-1; 7 bases are a match to TRBD1. Per germline, CDR1 MDHEN and CDR2 SYDVKM. This CDR3 has 15 amino acids. The V gene end was trimmed by 5 bases and the J gene end by 8 bases; junction bases not matched to a gene: 12. The CDR3 is CASSLQGEGVDEQFF. DNA of the CDR3: TGTGCCAGCAGTCTCCAGGGGGAAGGAGTGGATGAGCAGTTCTTC. The full variable domain, completed using reference TRBV28 and TRBJ2-1, is DVKVTQSSRYLVKRTGEKVFLECVQDMDHENMFWYRQDPGLGLRLIYFSYDVKMKEKGDIPEGYSVSREKKERFSLILESASTNQTSMYLCASSLQGEGVDEQFFGPGTRLTVL.

The chain recombines TRBV29-1 with TRBJ2-7; weak D call: TRBD2 (7 bases). The CDR3 contains 13 residues. Per germline, CDR1 SQVTM and CDR2 ANQGSEA. V was clipped by 6 bases and J by 4 bases, with 16 bases between them. As DNA, the CDR3 is TGCAGCGTCTGGGTGAGGGGGGGATACGAGCAGTACTTC. Its translation: CSVWVRGGYEQYF.

The chain has TRBV5-1 and TRBJ2-3, with 7 bases lining up with TRBD2. The CDR3 consists of 13 residues. Germline CDR1 SGHRS, CDR2 YFSETQ. The J segment lost 8 bases and the V segment lost 4 bases, leaving 7 bases of the junction unmatched. CDR3: CASSPERESTQYF. CDR3 nucleotides: TGCGCCAGCAGCCCTGAGCGGGAAAGTACGCAGTATTTT.

The rearrangement uses TRBV10-3 and TRBJ2-7, with 8 bases that match TRBD2. This CDR3 has 14 amino acids. Germline V gene data show CDR1 as ENHRY and CDR2 as SYGVKD. The J segment lost 4 bases and the V segment lost 6 bases, leaving 8 bases of the junction unmatched. The DNA for the CDR3 is TGTGCCATCAGGAGCGGGAGCGGGGGATACGAGCAGTACGTC. It yields the protein CAIRSGSGGYEQYV.

The chain has TRBV18 and TRBJ1-5; a possible D gene is TRBD1 (5 bases). From germline, CDR1 is KGHSH and CDR2 LQKENI. Trimming pared 1 base from V and 6 bases from J, leaving 10 bases between. This CDR3 comprises 14 residues. Written as DNA, the CDR3 is TGTGCCAGCTCACCACAGGGGCAAGGTCAGCCCCAGCATTTT. This gives the protein CASSPQGQGQPQHF.

A single count supports this clone. V is TRBV7-3 and J is TRBJ2-3; 11 nucleotides match TRBD2. Germline V CDR1 and CDR2: SGHTA, FQGTGA. Germline trimming cut 4 bases from V and 3 bases from J; bases unmatched to any gene: 3. The CDR3 loop spans 15 amino acids. The CDR3 loop is CASSSASGRTDTQYF. As DNA, the CDR3 is TGTGCCAGCAGCTCGGCTAGCGGGAGGACAGATACGCAGTATTTT.

In this sample, this clone turned up once. J is TRBJ2-5 and V is TRBV11-2, with D hard to call. This CDR3 contains 11 residues. Germline loops: CDR1 SGHAT, CDR2 FQNNGV. V dropped 5 bases and J dropped 5 bases, with 6 bases sitting between them. The CDR3 region has the DNA TGTGCCAGCAGCACTACTGAGACCCAGTACTTC. Protein sequence: CASSTTETQYF.